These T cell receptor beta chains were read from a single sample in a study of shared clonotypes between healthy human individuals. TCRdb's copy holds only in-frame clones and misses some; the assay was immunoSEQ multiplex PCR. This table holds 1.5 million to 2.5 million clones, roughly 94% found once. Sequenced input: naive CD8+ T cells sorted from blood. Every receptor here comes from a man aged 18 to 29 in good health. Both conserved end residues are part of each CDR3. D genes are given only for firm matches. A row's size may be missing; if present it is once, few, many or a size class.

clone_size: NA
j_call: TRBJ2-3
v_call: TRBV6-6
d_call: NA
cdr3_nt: TGTGCCAGCAGTTACTCGGACAGTTCGAGAGATACGCAGTATTTT
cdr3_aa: CASSYSDSSRDTQYF

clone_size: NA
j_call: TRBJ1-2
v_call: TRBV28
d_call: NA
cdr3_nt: TGTGCCAGCAGTGAGACGGGACTTTACTATGGCTACACCTTC
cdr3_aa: CASSETGLYYGYTF

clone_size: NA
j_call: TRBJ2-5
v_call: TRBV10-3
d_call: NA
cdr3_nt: TGTGCCATCAGTGAGCCCGGCCCGGCGGAGCAAGAGACCCAGTACTTC
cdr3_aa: CAISEPGPAEQETQYF

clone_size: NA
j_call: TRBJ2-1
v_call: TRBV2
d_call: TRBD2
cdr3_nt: TGTGCCAGCACATCGGGCGGGGGACTAGCGGCTTGGGAGCAGTTCTTC
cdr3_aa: CASTSGGGLAAWEQFF

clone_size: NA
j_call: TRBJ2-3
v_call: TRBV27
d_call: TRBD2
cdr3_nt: TGTGCCAGCAGGGGGCTAGCGGGAGCAGATACGCAGTATTTT
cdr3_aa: CASRGLAGADTQYF

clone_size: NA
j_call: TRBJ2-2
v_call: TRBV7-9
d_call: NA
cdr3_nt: TGTGCCAGCAGCTTAACCCAGGAGAACACCGGGGAGCTGTTTTTT
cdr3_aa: CASSLTQENTGELFF

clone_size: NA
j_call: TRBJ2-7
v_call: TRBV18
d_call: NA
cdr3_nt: TGTGCCAGCTCACCGACCCCTGCTGACGAGCAGTACTTC
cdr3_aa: CASSPTPADEQYF

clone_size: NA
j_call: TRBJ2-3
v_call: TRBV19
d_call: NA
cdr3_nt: TGTGCCAGTAGTATAGTTCGGCTTCCAGGGGGCACAGATACGCAGTATTTT
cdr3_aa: CASSIVRLPGGTDTQYF

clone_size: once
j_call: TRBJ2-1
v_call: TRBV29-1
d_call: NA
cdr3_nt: TGCAGCGTTGAAAGGCCCTACAATGAGCAGTTCTTC
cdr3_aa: CSVERPYNEQFF

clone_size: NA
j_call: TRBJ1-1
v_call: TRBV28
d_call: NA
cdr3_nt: TGTGCCAGCAGTCCAGGTCCGTACACTGAAGCTTTCTTT
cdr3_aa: CASSPGPYTEAFF

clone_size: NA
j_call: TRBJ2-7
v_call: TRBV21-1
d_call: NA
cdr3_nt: TGTGCCAGTCGGGGGACAGGTCTCTACGAGCAGTACTTC
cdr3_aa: CASRGTGLYEQYF

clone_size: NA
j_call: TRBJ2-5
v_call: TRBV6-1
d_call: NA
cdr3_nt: TGTGCCAGCAGTGAAGCTGGCGAGGGCCTCCAAGAGACCCAGTACTTC
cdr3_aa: CASSEAGEGLQETQYF

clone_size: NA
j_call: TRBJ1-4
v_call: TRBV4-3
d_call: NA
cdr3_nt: TGCGCCAGCAGCCAAGATCTCGCTGAGGTGGAAAAACTGTTTTTT
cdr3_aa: CASSQDLAEVEKLFF

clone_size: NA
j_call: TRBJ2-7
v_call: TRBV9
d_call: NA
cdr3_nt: TGTGCCAGCAGCGTAGCCCCCCATTACGAGCAGTACTTC
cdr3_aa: CASSVAPHYEQYF

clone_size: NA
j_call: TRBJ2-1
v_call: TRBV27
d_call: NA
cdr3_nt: TGTGCCAGCAGTTTATCCGACTTCAATGAGCAGTTCTTC
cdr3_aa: CASSLSDFNEQFF

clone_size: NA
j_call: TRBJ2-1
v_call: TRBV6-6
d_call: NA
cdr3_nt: TGTGCCAGCAAGGGGCAGGCGATCTACAATGAGCAGTTCTTC
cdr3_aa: CASKGQAIYNEQFF

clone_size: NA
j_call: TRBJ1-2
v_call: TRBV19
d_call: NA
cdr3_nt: TGTGCCAGTAGTATCCTAGGGTCTAACTATGGCTACACCTTC
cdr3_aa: CASSILGSNYGYTF

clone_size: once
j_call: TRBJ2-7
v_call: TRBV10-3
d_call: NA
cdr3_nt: TGTGCCACCACAACAGGAGCCGATTCCTACGAGCAGTACTTC
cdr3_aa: CATTTGADSYEQYF

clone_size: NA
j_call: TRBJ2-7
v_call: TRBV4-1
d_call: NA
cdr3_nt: TGCGCCAGCAGCTTTAAACAGGGCGACTACGAGCAGTACTTC
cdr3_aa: CASSFKQGDYEQYF

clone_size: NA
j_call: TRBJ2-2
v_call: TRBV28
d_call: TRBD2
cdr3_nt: TGTGCCAGCAGTCCACTCGGGGGGGAGAGGCTAAAGAACACCGGGGAGCTGTTTTTT
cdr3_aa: CASSPLGGERLKNTGELFF

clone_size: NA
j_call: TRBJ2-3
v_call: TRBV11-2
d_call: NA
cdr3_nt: TGTGCCAGCAGCTACACAGATACGCAGTATTTT
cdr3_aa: CASSYTDTQYF

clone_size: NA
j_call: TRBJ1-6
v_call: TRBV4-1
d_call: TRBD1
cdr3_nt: TGCGCCAGCAGCCTCCGGGACAGGGACAATTCACCCCTCCACTTT
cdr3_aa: CASSLRDRDNSPLHF

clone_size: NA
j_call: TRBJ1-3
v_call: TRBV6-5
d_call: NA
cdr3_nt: TGTGCCAGCAGTATGGGACGGAGCTCTGGAAACACCATATATTTT
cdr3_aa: CASSMGRSSGNTIYF

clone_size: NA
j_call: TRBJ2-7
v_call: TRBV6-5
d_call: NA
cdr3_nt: TGTGCCAGCAGTTACGGGCGCAGGGACTCCTACGAGCAGTACTTC
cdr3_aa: CASSYGRRDSYEQYF

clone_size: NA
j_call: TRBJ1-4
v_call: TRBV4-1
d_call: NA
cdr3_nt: TGCGCCAGCAGCCGTCAGGGAGGTGAAAAACTGTTTTTT
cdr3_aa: CASSRQGGEKLFF

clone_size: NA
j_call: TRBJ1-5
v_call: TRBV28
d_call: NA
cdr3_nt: TGTGCCAGCAGTTTATTCCGGGGGCAGTATAGCAATCAGCCCCAGCATTTT
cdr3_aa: CASSLFRGQYSNQPQHF

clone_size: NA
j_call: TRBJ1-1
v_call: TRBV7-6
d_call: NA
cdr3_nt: TGTGCCAGCAGCTTAGGGGCCGGGTCCTATAACACTGAAGCTTTCTTT
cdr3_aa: CASSLGAGSYNTEAFF

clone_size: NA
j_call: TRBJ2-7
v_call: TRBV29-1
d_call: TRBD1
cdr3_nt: TGCAGCGTTGAATTGGACAGGGGCTACGAGCAGTACTTC
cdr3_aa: CSVELDRGYEQYF

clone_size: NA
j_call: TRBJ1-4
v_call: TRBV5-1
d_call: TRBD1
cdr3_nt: TGCGCCAGCACCCAGGGGGCTGCTAATGAAAAACTGTTTTTT
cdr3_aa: CASTQGAANEKLFF

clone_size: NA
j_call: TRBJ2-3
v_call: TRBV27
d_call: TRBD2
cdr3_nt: TGTGCCAGCAGACCCGGGACTAGCGGGAGTTTAGATACGCAGTATTTT
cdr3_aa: CASRPGTSGSLDTQYF

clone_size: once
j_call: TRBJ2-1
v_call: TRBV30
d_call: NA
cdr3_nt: TGTGCCTGGAGTGTGGGTAATGAGCAGTTCTTC
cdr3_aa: CAWSVGNEQFF

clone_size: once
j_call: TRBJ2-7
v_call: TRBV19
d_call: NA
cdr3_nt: TGTGCCAGGACAGGTTTAAGCTCCTACGAGCAGTACTTC
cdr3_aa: CARTGLSSYEQYF

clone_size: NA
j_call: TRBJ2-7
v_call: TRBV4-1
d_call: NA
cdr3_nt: TGCGCCAGCAGCCAGGAGATAAGCGAGCAGTACTTC
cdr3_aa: CASSQEISEQYF

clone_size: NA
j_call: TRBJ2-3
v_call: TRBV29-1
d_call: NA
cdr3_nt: TGCAGCGTTTTAGCGCAGAGCACAGATACGCAGTATTTT
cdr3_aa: CSVLAQSTDTQYF

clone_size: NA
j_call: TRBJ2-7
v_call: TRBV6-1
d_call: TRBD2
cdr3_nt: TGTGCCAGCAGTGACCCGGGACTAGCGGCCGAGTACTTC
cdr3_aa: CASSDPGLAAEYF

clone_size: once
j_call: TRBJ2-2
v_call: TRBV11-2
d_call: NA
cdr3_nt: TGTGCCAGCAGCGGTAGCAGGGGCGGCACCGGGGAGCTGTTTTTT
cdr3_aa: CASSGSRGGTGELFF

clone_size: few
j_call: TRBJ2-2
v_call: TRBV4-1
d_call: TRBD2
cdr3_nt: TGCGCCAGCAGCCAAGAACGGACTAGCGGCACCGGGGAGCTGTTTTTT
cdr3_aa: CASSQERTSGTGELFF

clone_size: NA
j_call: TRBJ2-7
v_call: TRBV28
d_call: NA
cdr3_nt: TGTGCCAGCACCTTTAGGGTTCGGCCCGACGAGCAGTACTTC
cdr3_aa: CASTFRVRPDEQYF

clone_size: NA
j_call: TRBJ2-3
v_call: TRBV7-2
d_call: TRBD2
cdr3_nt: TGTGCCAGCAGCTTCGGACTAGCGGGAGACGGAGATACGCAATATTTT
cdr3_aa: CASSFGLAGDGDTQYF

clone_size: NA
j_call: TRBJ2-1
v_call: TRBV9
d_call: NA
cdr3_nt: TGTGCCAGCAGCGACCTGGCCAATGAGCAGTTCTTC
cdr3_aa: CASSDLANEQFF

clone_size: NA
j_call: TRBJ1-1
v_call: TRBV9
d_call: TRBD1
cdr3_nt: TGTGCCAGCAGCGACGGCGACAGGGCTAACACTGAAGCTTTCTTT
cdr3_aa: CASSDGDRANTEAFF

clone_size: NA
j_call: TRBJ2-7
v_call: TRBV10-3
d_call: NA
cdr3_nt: TGTGCCATCACCAAGGACAGAAGTACATCCTACGAGCAGTACTTC
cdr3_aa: CAITKDRSTSYEQYF

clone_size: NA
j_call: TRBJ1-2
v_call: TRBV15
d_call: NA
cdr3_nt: TGTGCCACCAATATAAAAGGACACTCCTATGGCTACACCTTC
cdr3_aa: CATNIKGHSYGYTF

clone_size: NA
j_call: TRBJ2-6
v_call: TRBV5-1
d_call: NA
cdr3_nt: TGCGCCAGCAGCTACACCCCCGGCTCTGGGGCCAACGTCCTGACTTTC
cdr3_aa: CASSYTPGSGANVLTF

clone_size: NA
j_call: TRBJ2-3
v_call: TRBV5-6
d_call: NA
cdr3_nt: TGTGCCACCACTCTCCAAAATACAGATACGCAGTATTTT
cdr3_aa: CATTLQNTDTQYF

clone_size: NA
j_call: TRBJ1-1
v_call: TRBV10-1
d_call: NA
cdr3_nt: TGCGCCAGCAGTGACTTAATTGGCACTGAAGCTTTCTTT
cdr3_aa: CASSDLIGTEAFF